What follows is one T cell receptor (beta chain) and its context. This clonotype was seen more than once but under ten times. No cognate antigen has been identified for it. No base qualities exist here, and no much larger clone lies one base off it. The data were taken from a study of blood T cells in healthy people across ages (dated by TCRdb to the mid-2010s). About the study as a whole: In model experiments, template switching captured roughly one uniquely barcoded TCR beta cDNA molecule for every two T cells. To track age-related changes in TCR beta repertoire diversity, the study relied on deep sequencing normalized with unique cDNA molecular identifiers. The donors were split into four age groups: young (average approximately 16 years), middle-aged (about 40), aged (approximately 60) and long-lived (over 75). Donors of different ages were randomly distributed across sequencing lanes to avoid experimental bias. Using the same blood draw, the study looked at two additional independent replicas of 1 million unique cDNA reads for two donors, one aged 18 to 29 and the other aged 80 or older. Overall results and qualifications from the work: There was a strong correlation between observed TCR beta diversity and the percentage of naive T cells measured by flow cytometry. Because donor CMV infection status was unknown, age-related changes in expanded clonotypes were potentially confounded. Estimates of total diversity based on one million sequenced T cells were considered lower bounds and underestimates. Since profiling was done on bulk unsorted PBMCs, naive and antigen-experienced compartments could not be conclusively compared. Compared with the aged group, more naive CD4+ T cells, fewer expanded clones and increased TCR diversity were shown by the long-lived group, suggesting age selection. Observed TCR beta diversity per million T cells fell roughly linearly with age, and a significant reduction was already apparent by age roughly 41.

Donors were a few dozen systemically healthy Caucasian individuals from Russia aged roughly 6 to 100 years. Ten milliliters of peripheral blood were drawn from each donor into EDTA-treated Vacutainer tubes. PBMCs were isolated by Ficoll-Paque density-gradient centrifugation, with at least 7 million obtained per sample. Total RNA, at least 6 micrograms per sample, was extracted from PBMCs with Trizol reagent. For every donor, flow cytometry on a PBMC aliquot measured the percentage of naive CD45RAhigh/CD27high T cells. Libraries were built with 5' RACE. The sequencer listed for this sample is Illumina HiSeq 2500. A second roughly 7 to 12 cycle PCR used a sample-barcoded 5' primer and a J-beta primer mix. Each TCR beta cDNA molecule received a unique molecular identifier from a template-switch 5' adaptor carrying 12 random nucleotides. Each sample yielded at least 3 million CDR3-containing paired-end reads. The Mint cDNA synthesis kit, primed by a TRBC-specific oligonucleotide, was used to synthesize first-strand cDNA from all RNA. After uracil-DNA glycosylase treatment, a first 18-cycle PCR used universal primers M1SS and BC2_uni_R on all cDNA. The paper's processing steps were these. For normalization, 1 million high-quality reads, each with a distinct molecular identifier, were randomly selected from each sample. Instead of being binned into consensus sequences, reads with shared molecular identifiers were discarded. CDR3 identification, clonotype clustering and error correction used MiTCR with a Q25 quality threshold and the strictest error-elimination algorithm. Lower-bound total TCR beta diversity was estimated with a nonparametric unseen species model using Euler transformation. The public reads were reprocessed in TCRdb via fastp at Q25 and MiXCR, keeping in-frame beta chains. Entries that share a CDR3 protein sequence are merged under the most common genes and DNA. None of the V and J calls come from the authors' own analysis; TCRdb made them. In all, the sample holds 700,000 or so distinct CDR3 sequences, and 40% to 45% of those were seen once. Around 30% of the sample belongs to the ten largest clones.

The sample was blood. This receptor was identified in a man at least 80 years old in good health.

The DNA reads TGTGCCATCAGTGAGTTGGGGAAGAGCCAAGAGACCCAGTACTTC. Translated, this is CAISELGKSQETQYF. In this chain, TRBV10-3 is recombined with TRBJ2-5; too little of a D gene remains to name it. The CDR3 runs 15 residues from the cysteine to the phenylalanine. The entry retains the CDR3 DNA only, 45 bases that are in frame from base 1. V loses 1 base, J loses 1 base, and the germline ends lie 10 bases apart. CDR1 is given as ENHRY and CDR2 as SYGVKD, both from the germline V gene.